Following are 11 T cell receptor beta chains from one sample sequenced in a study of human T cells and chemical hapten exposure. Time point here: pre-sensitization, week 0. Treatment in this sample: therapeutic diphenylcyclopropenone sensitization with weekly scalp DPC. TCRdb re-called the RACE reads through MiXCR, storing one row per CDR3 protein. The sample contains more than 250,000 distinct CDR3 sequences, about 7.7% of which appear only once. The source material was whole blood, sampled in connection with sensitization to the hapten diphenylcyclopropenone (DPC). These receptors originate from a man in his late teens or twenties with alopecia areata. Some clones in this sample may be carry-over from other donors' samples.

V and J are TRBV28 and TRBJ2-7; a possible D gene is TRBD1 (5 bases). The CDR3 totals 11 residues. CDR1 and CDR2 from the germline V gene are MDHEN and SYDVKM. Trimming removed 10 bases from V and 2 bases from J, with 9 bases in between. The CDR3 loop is CAIAGPYEQYF. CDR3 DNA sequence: TGTGCCATTGCAGGGCCCTACGAGCAGTACTTC.

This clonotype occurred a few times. The CDR3 region is CATSTGRRQGGSTGELFF. The CDR3 DNA is TGTGCCACCAGCACAGGGAGGAGACAGGGTGGGAGCACCGGGGAGCTGTTTTTT. This sequence joins TRBV15 and TRBJ2-2; D possibly corresponds to TRBD1 (7 bases). The CDR3 extends over 18 amino acids. Germline V CDR1 and CDR2: LNHNV, YYDKDF (reference sequence). Trimming stripped 4 bases from V and 4 bases from J, with 22 bases between.

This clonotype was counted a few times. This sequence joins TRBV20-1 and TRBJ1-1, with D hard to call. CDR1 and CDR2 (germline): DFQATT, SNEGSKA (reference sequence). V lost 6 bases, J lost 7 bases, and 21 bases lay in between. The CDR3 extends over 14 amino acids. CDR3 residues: CSAKRPANNREAFF. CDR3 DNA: TGCAGTGCCAAGCGACCGGCTAATAATCGTGAAGCTTTCTTT.

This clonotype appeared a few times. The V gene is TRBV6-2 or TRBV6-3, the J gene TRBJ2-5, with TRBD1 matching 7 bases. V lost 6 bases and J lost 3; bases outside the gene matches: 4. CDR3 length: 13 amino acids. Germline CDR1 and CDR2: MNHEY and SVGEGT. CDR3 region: CASRGTEEETQYF. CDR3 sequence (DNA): TGTGCCAGCAGAGGGACAGAGGAAGAGACCCAGTACTTC.

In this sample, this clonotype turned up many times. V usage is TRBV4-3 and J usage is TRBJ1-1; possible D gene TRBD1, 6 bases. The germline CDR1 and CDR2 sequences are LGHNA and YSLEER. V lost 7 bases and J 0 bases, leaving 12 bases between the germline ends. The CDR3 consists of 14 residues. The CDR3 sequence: CASTRDTMNTEAFF. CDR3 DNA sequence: TGCGCCAGCACACGGGACACGATGAACACTGAAGCTTTCTTT.

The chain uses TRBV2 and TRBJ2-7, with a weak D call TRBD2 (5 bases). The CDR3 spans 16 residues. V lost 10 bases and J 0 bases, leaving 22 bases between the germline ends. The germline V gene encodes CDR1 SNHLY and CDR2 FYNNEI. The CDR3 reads CATDSSGRESSYEQYF. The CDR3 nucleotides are TGTGCCACCGATTCGAGCGGTAGAGAAAGCTCCTACGAGCAGTACTTC.

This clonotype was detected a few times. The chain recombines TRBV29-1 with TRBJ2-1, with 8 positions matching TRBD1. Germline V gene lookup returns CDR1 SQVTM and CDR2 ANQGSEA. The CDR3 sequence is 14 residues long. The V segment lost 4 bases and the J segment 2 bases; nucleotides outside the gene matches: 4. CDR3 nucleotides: TGCAGCGTTGGGGGGGACAGGACCTACAATGAGCAGTTCTTC. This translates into CSVGGDRTYNEQFF.

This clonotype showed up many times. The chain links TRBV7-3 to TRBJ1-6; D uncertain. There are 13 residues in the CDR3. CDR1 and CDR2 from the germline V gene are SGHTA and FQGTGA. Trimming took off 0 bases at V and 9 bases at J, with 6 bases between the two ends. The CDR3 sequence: CASSLTWSSPLHF. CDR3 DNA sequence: TGTGCCAGCAGCTTAACGTGGAGTTCACCCCTCCACTTT.

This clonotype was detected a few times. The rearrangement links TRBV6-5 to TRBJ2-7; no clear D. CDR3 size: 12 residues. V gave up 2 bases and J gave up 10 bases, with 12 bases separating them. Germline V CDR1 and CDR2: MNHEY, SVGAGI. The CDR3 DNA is TGTGCCAGCAGTTACGACGGCCGGCGACAGTACGTC. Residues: CASSYDGRRQYV.

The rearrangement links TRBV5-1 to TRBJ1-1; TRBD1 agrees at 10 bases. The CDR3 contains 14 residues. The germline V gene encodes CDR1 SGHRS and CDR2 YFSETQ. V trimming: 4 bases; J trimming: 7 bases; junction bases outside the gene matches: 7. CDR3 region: CASSLTWDRGEAFF. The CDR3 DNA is TGCGCCAGCAGCCTTACCTGGGACAGGGGTGAAGCTTTCTTT. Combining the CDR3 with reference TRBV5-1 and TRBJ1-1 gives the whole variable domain KAGVTQTPRYLIKTRGQQVTLSCSPISGHRSVSWYQQTPGQGLQFLFEYFSETQRNKGNFPGRFSGRQFSNSRSEMNVSTLELGDSALYLCASSLTWDRGEAFFGQGTRLTVV.

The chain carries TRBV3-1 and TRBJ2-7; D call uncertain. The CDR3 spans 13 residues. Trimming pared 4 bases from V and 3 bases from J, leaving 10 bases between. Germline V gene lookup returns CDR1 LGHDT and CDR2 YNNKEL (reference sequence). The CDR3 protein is CASSLNLVYEQYF. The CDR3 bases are TGTGCCAGCAGCCTAAACCTAGTCTACGAGCAGTACTTC.